This TCR beta chain is drawn from a study of T cell repertoires in cytomegalovirus infection. Study-level background: CMV epitopes that were recently identified and HLA-C-restricted were used alongside well-studied HLA-B-restricted ones. Public signatures in TCR beta pointed to CMV infection and matching HLA type.

The V gene's germline CDR1 is SGHKS and CDR2 YYEKEE (reference sequence). V was clipped by 4 bases and J by 3 bases, with 17 bases between them. CDR3 size: 16 residues. Using its own MiXCR run on the reads, TCRdb lists one record per CDR3 protein. The table includes 340,000 or so distinct CDR3 sequences, 25% detected once. On this clonotype itself: The antigen is undetermined.

Sequences were derived from cultured PBMCs, sampled from culture after CMV antigen stimulation. The source is a human donor in good health (CMV status not recorded). Some clones in this sample may be carry-over from other donors' samples. The chain recombines TRBV5-5 with TRBJ2-1, with a tentative D call TRBD2 (6 bases). In DNA, the CDR3 is TGTGCCAGCAGCCGAAGATGGGACTGGGACTACAATGAGCAGTTCTTC. Encoded protein: CASSRRWDWDYNEQFF.